These 26 T cell receptor beta chains were sequenced from one sample in a study of T-cell reconstitution after alpha-beta-depleted transplantation in children. Unique molecular identifiers were incorporated when the TCRbeta library was constructed. TCRdb re-analysed the PCR reads in MiXCR, keeping a single row per CDR3 protein. This sample has about 500,000 distinct CDR3 sequences; over 25% occur once, and the top ten carry more than 2%. The specimen comprised PBMCs from the stem cell graft donor, sampled from the stem cell graft. The origin of the receptors is a human donor who donated a stem cell graft to a child with aplastic anemia.

V is TRBV27 and J is TRBJ2-1; 8 bases agree with TRBD1. The V segment lost 6 bases and the J segment 4 bases; nucleotides outside the gene matches: 2. Germline CDR1 and CDR2: MNHEY and SMNVEV (reference sequence). The CDR3 totals 13 residues. The CDR3 here is CASRRDRYNEQFF. The CDR3 DNA reads as TGTGCCAGCAGGAGGGACAGGTACAATGAGCAGTTCTTC.

This chain connects TRBV5-4 to TRBJ2-7; no definite D call. Per the germline V gene, CDR1 is SGHNT and CDR2 is YYREEE (reference sequence). The CDR3 has 14 amino acids. With 4 bases removed from V and 2 bases from J, the gap between germline ends came to 13 bases. The CDR3 sequence is CASSTSYRPYEQYV. The CDR3 nucleotides are TGTGCCAGCAGCACCAGCTACCGCCCCTACGAGCAGTACGTC.

V gene TRBV20-1 combines with J gene TRBJ2-5, with a possible D match to TRBD2 (6 bases). The CDR3 is 14 residues long. Looked up from germline, CDR1 is DFQATT and CDR2 is SNEGSKA (reference sequence). Trimming shortened V by 1 base and J by 2 bases, and 11 bases separated the two germline ends. CDR3 in DNA: TGCAGTGCTAGAGTCGGGACTCATCAAGAGACCCAGTACTTC. Translated: CSARVGTHQETQYF.

The V and J genes are TRBV7-3 and TRBJ2-2; D possibly uses TRBD1 or TRBD2 (5 bases each). Looked up from germline, CDR1 is SGHTA and CDR2 is FQGTGA. The CDR3 has 15 amino acids. The ends were cut back, 5 bases at V and 4 bases at J, with 14 bases in the middle. DNA of the CDR3: TGTGCCAGCAGCCCCCAACGGGGCGGCACCGGGGAGCTGTTTTTT. This gives the protein CASSPQRGGTGELFF.

V usage is TRBV12-3 or TRBV12-4 and J usage is TRBJ1-1, with D unresolved. The CDR3 totals 14 residues. Deletions cut 1 base from V and 4 bases from J, with 10 bases between. The CDR3 loop reads CASSLVLGSTEAFF. In DNA, the CDR3 is TGTGCCAGCAGTTTAGTTCTGGGGTCCACTGAAGCTTTCTTT.

A single count supports this clonotype. DNA of the CDR3: TGTGCCAGCAGGATCACAGGGAGTAATGAAAAACTGTTTTTT. Its protein is CASRITGSNEKLFF. This chain links TRBV27 with TRBJ1-4; TRBD1 might be the D (6 bases). V was pared by 6 bases and J by 4 bases, with 12 bases between. Germline CDR1 reads MNHEY; CDR2 reads SMNVEV (reference sequence). CDR3 length: 14 amino acids. The full variable domain, completed using reference TRBV27 and TRBJ1-4, is EAQVTQNPRYLITVTGKKLTVTCSQNMNHEYMSWYRQDPGLGLRQIYYSMNVEVTDKGDVPEGYKVSRKEKRNFPLILESPSPNQTSLYFCASRITGSNEKLFFGSGTQLSVL.

V is TRBV20-1 and J is TRBJ2-2, with D possibly called TRBD1 or TRBD2 (6 bases each). The V gene's germline CDR1 is DFQATT and CDR2 SNEGSKA (reference sequence). This CDR3 is 17 amino acids long. Trimming removed 5 bases from V and 5 bases from J, with 24 bases in between. CDR3 coding DNA: TGCAGTGCTTTTCTTTCCCGGGGGCTAGCTGGTACCGGGGAGCTGTTTTTT. It translates to CSAFLSRGLAGTGELFF.

The sample holds a few counts of this clonotype. V and J are TRBV6-1 and TRBJ1-2; D remains unclear. Deletions cut 7 bases from V and 1 base from J, with 16 bases between. The CDR3 spans 15 residues. Looked up from germline, CDR1 is MNHNS and CDR2 is SASEGT. The CDR3 protein is CASNPTASLNYGYTF. The DNA for the CDR3 is TGTGCCAGCAATCCCACGGCCAGTCTTAACTATGGCTACACCTTC.

This clonotype was detected only a few times. This chain connects TRBV5-4 to TRBJ2-1; possible D gene TRBD1, 5 bases. Germline assignment: CDR1 SGHNT and CDR2 YYREEE (reference sequence). The CDR3 runs 13 residues. V gave up 0 bases and J gave up 10 bases, with 11 bases separating them. CDR3 sequence (DNA): TGTGCCAGCAGCTTGGCTTTGACAGTCGAGCAGTTCTTC. Translating it yields CASSLALTVEQFF.

This clonotype has a handful of counts. CDR3 nucleotide sequence: TGTGCCTCCCGGGGAGGGGTTAATGGCTACACCTTC. This codes for CASRGGVNGYTF. The rearrangement joins TRBV7-2 to TRBJ1-2; TRBD1 might be the D (5 bases). CDR3 length: 12 residues. The germline CDR1 and CDR2 sequences are SGHTA and FQGNSA. V was cut by 11 bases and J by 6 bases, with 16 bases left in between.

The chain has TRBV4-2 and TRBJ2-1; possible D gene TRBD1, 5 bases. Trimming stripped 5 bases from V and 10 bases from J, with 30 bases between. CDR1 is LGHNA and CDR2 is YNFKEQ in the germline V gene. The CDR3 has 18 amino acids. Here the CDR3 DNA reads TGTGCCAGCAGCACGAATCCTCTGGGGCCGGTGAATAAGGCGGAGCAGTTCTTC. As protein: CASSTNPLGPVNKAEQFF.

This clonotype showed up just a few times. V is TRBV20-1 and J is TRBJ1-5; unclear D gene. CDR1 and CDR2 from the germline V gene are DFQATT and SNEGSKA (reference sequence). This CDR3 is 14 amino acids long. Trimming took off 8 bases at V and 3 bases at J, with 17 bases between the two ends. CDR3 sequence reads: CSTGVRSDNQPQHF. In nucleotides, the CDR3 is TGCAGTACCGGAGTGAGGTCAGACAATCAGCCCCAGCATTTT.

CDR3 protein: CASSLDAPSSTEAFF. The CDR3 nucleotides read TGCGCCAGCAGCTTGGATGCCCCTTCGAGCACTGAAGCTTTCTTT. This chain joins TRBV5-1 and TRBJ1-1, with D unresolved. The germline V gene has CDR1 SGHRS and CDR2 YFSETQ. The CDR3 covers 15 residues. The V and J ends lost 0 bases and 4 bases respectively, with 13 bases between them. The whole variable domain, filled in from reference TRBV5-1 and TRBJ1-1, reads KAGVTQTPRYLIKTRGQQVTLSCSPISGHRSVSWYQQTPGQGLQFLFEYFSETQRNKGNFPGRFSGRQFSNSRSEMNVSTLELGDSALYLCASSLDAPSSTEAFFGQGTRLTVV.

Only a few counts were recorded for this clonotype. The chain recombines TRBV4-2 with TRBJ2-7; 9 nucleotides match TRBD2. Germline assignment: CDR1 LGHNA and CDR2 YNFKEQ. CDR3 length: 16 residues. V gave up 1 base and J gave up 2 bases; unmatched junction bases: 6. This CDR3 is CASSQVREGPTYEQYF. CDR3 coding DNA: TGTGCCAGCAGCCAAGTGCGGGAGGGCCCCACCTACGAGCAGTACTTC.

The chain employs TRBV10-3 and TRBJ2-7; D gene unclear. Germline CDR1 is ENHRY and CDR2 is SYGVKD. The CDR3 runs to 13 residues. Trimming pared 3 bases from V and 0 bases from J, leaving 6 bases between. CDR3: CAISEHLSYEQYV. The CDR3 DNA reads as TGTGCCATCAGTGAACACCTCTCCTACGAGCAGTACGTC.

The chain has TRBV24-1 and TRBJ2-1, with a possible D match to TRBD1 (6 bases). V lost 4 bases and J 6 bases, leaving 18 bases between the germline ends. The CDR3 has 16 amino acids. CDR1 KGHDR and CDR2 SFDVKD come from the germline V gene. CDR3 amino acids: CATSDPGPGRGNEQFF. DNA of the CDR3: TGTGCCACCAGTGACCCTGGACCGGGCAGGGGCAATGAGCAGTTCTTC.

The rearrangement links TRBV5-1 to TRBJ2-1; no clear D. CDR3 length: 14 amino acids. Between the trimmed V and J ends, which lost 4 bases and 0 bases, there was a span of 8 bases. Germline CDR1 and CDR2: SGHRS and YFSETQ. CDR3 DNA: TGCGCCAGCAGCGGCGGTAACTCCTACAATGAGCAGTTCTTC. Protein sequence: CASSGGNSYNEQFF.

The V gene is TRBV12-5, the J gene TRBJ2-3; tentatively, D is TRBD2 (5 bases). CDR1 and CDR2 from the germline V gene are LGHNT and FRNRAP. CDR3 length equals 16 residues. With 5 bases removed from V and 0 bases from J, the gap between germline ends came to 15 bases. The CDR3 here is CASGPPGTRSTDTQYF. In DNA form, the CDR3 reads TGTGCTAGTGGTCCGCCCGGAACTAGAAGCACAGATACGCAGTATTTT.

Here the CDR3 DNA reads TGTGCCAGCAGTTTAGTTTGGGGGAATGAGCAGTTCTTC. Encoded protein: CASSLVWGNEQFF. The chain joins TRBV12-3 or TRBV12-4 to TRBJ2-1; perhaps D is TRBD1 or TRBD2 (5 bases each). V lost 1 base to trimming and J lost 7 bases, with 8 bases between them. The CDR3 has 13 amino acids.

This clonotype was found a few times. The CDR3, as DNA: TGCGCCAGCTCGGCAGGAGCTTACGAGCAGTACGTC. Residues: CASSAGAYEQYV. This chain connects TRBV10-2 to TRBJ2-7; D not resolved. Germline V gene data show CDR1 as WSHSY and CDR2 as SAAADI. The CDR3 has 12 amino acids. Trimming took 8 bases from V and 4 from J, leaving 12 bases between them.

This clonotype was picked up a small number of times. The rearrangement joins TRBV7-2 to TRBJ2-1, with 8 positions matching TRBD2. V lost 3 bases, J lost 8 bases, and 12 bases stayed unmatched. Germline CDR1 SGHTA, CDR2 FQGNSA. This CDR3 has 16 residues. CDR3 sequence reads: CASSFAPGLVKDEQFF. The CDR3 DNA follows: TGTGCCAGCAGCTTTGCTCCGGGACTAGTAAAGGATGAGCAGTTCTTC. Based on the CDR3 plus reference TRBV7-2 and TRBJ2-1, the full variable domain is GAGVSQSPSNKVTEKGKDVELRCDPISGHTALYWYRQSLGQGLEFLIYFQGNSAPDKSGLPSDRFSAERTGGSVSTLTIQRTQQEDSAVYLCASSFAPGLVKDEQFFGPGTRLTVL.

This clonotype has more than one count but fewer than ten. This chain connects TRBV7-2 to TRBJ2-7; perhaps D is TRBD1 or TRBD2 (5 bases each). Germline V gene sequence: CDR1 SGHTA, CDR2 FQGNSA. The CDR3 spans 13 residues. V dropped 6 bases and J dropped 4 bases, with 13 bases sitting between them. Here the CDR3 reads CASSSGLLYEQYF. The CDR3 DNA sequence: TGTGCCAGCAGTTCGGGGCTTCTTTACGAGCAGTACTTC.

CDR3 amino acids: CASTEGSAANQPQHF. CDR3 sequence (DNA): TGTGCCAGCACAGAGGGGTCTGCGGCCAATCAGCCCCAGCATTTT. The chain links TRBV6-1 to TRBJ1-5; possible D gene TRBD1, 5 bases. This CDR3 is built from 15 residues. From germline, CDR1 is MNHNS and CDR2 SASEGT. V was trimmed by 7 bases and J by 3 bases, leaving 16 bases between them.

V and J are TRBV20-1 and TRBJ1-4; D not resolved. V gave up 1 base and J gave up 0 bases, with 6 bases separating them. The germline CDR1 and CDR2 sequences are DFQATT and SNEGSKA (reference sequence). The CDR3 contains 14 residues. As DNA, the CDR3 is TGCAGTGCTAGAGGGGCGGCAACTAATGAAAAACTGTTTTTT. Translation gives CSARGAATNEKLFF.

This clonotype turned up a few times. V gene TRBV24-1 combines with J gene TRBJ2-1; perhaps TRBD2 as D (6 bases). V lost 7 bases and J 11 bases, leaving 17 bases between the germline ends. Germline-derived CDR1 and CDR2 are KGHDR and SFDVKD. The CDR3 consists of 13 residues. The CDR3 loop is CATSLPGLVQQFF. DNA of the CDR3: TGTGCCACCAGCCTCCCGGGACTCGTTCAGCAGTTCTTC.

A few counts support this clonotype. V gene TRBV20-1 combines with J gene TRBJ1-1, with D possibly matching TRBD1 (6 bases). Trimming removed 6 bases from V and 1 base from J, with 12 bases in between. CDR3 length: 13 amino acids. Per the germline V gene, CDR1 is DFQATT and CDR2 is SNEGSKA (reference sequence). CDR3 protein: CSARTDTNTEAFF. Written as DNA, the CDR3 is TGCAGTGCCCGGACAGACACGAACACTGAAGCTTTCTTT.